These 30 T cell receptor beta chains share one sample of origin, sequenced in a study of T-cell reconstitution after alpha-beta-depleted transplantation in children. For TCRbeta, the library was prepared with unique molecular identifiers. One entry per CDR3 protein results from TCRdb running MiXCR on the PCR reads. The repertoire holds roughly 300,000 distinct CDR3 sequences, with under 13% as singletons. The material sequenced was PBMCs from the stem cell graft donor, taken from the stem cell graft. The receptors originated from a human donor who donated a stem cell graft to a child with acute lymphoblastic leukemia.

There are many counts of this clonotype. This sequence joins TRBV6-4 and TRBJ2-1; 7 bases align to TRBD1. CDR1 and CDR2 from the germline V gene are MRHNA and SNTAGT. This CDR3 has 15 amino acids. V shed 3 bases, J shed 5 bases, and the junction held 7 bases outside the gene matches. The CDR3 sequence is CASSDSTQGHNEQFF. CDR3 sequence (DNA): TGTGCCAGCAGTGATTCGACACAGGGGCACAATGAGCAGTTCTTC.

This clonotype was seen many times. This chain joins TRBV5-1 and TRBJ2-1; 7 nucleotides agree with TRBD1. From germline, CDR1 is SGHRS and CDR2 YFSETQ. The V gene end was trimmed by 4 bases and the J gene end by 4 bases; junction bases not matched to a gene: 5. The CDR3 runs 14 residues. CDR3: CASSLRTGYNEQFF. The DNA for the CDR3 is TGCGCCAGCAGCCTACGGACAGGTTACAATGAGCAGTTCTTC.

The table lists this clonotype with a few counts. V is TRBV19 and J is TRBJ2-3; D might be TRBD1 or TRBD2, each matching 5 bases. Germline lookup yields CDR1 LNHDA and CDR2 SQIVND (reference sequence). The CDR3 extends over 11 amino acids. V was cut by 7 bases and J by 12 bases, with 14 bases left in between. CDR3 in amino acids: CASTSSGPQYF. Written as DNA, the CDR3 is TGTGCCAGTACCTCATCGGGGCCCCAGTATTTT.

The chain combines TRBV11-3 with TRBJ2-1; 9 bases agree with TRBD1. CDR3 length: 15 amino acids. Germline CDR1 SGHNT, CDR2 YENEEA. V shed 4 bases and J 2 bases; nucleotides not matched to a gene: 3. The CDR3 DNA reads TGTGCCAGCAGCTCCCGGGACAGGGCCTACAATGAGCAGTTCTTC. Translation gives CASSSRDRAYNEQFF.

This clonotype was counted many times. This chain connects TRBV28 to TRBJ2-1; D possibly corresponds to TRBD2 (6 bases). The length of the CDR3 is 16 residues. Looked up from germline, CDR1 is MDHEN and CDR2 is SYDVKM. Trimming pared 5 bases from V and 4 bases from J, leaving 18 bases between. The CDR3 coding sequence is TGTGCCAGCAGTCAATTAGCCGGAGGGGCATACAATGAGCAGTTCTTC. Its protein product is CASSQLAGGAYNEQFF.

The J gene is TRBJ1-2, the V gene TRBV7-2, with D tentatively TRBD1 (6 bases). CDR3 length equals 15 residues. Looked up from germline, CDR1 is SGHTA and CDR2 is FQGNSA. Trimming left V 7 bases short and J 7 bases short, with 22 bases between. The CDR3 loop is CASTRGRHTDGGYTF. CDR3 bases: TGTGCCAGCACCAGGGGCCGTCACACGGATGGTGGCTACACCTTC.

V and J are TRBV29-1 and TRBJ2-3; D may be TRBD2 (6 bases). The V end lost 7 bases, the J end lost 3 bases, and 14 bases lay between the germline ends. CDR3 length: 13 amino acids. Germline assignment: CDR1 SQVTM and CDR2 ANQGSEA. As DNA, the CDR3 is TGCAGCGGGGCGGGAACTCTTACAGATACGCAGTATTTT. Translation gives CSGAGTLTDTQYF.

This CDR3 is CSALPLAGVLYEQYF. Here the CDR3 DNA reads TGCAGTGCTCTACCACTAGCGGGAGTGTTGTACGAGCAGTACTTC. This chain connects TRBV20-1 to TRBJ2-7, with 11 bases that match TRBD2. The germline V gene has CDR1 DFQATT and CDR2 SNEGSKA (reference sequence). Trimming took 5 bases from V and 4 from J; bases not matched to a gene: 10. CDR3 length equals 15 residues.

This clonotype was seen many times. The chain joins TRBV4-1 to TRBJ2-7, with TRBD1 matching over 8 bases. V shed 3 bases, J shed 2 bases, and the junction held 6 bases outside the gene matches. The CDR3 runs 15 residues. The germline V gene encodes CDR1 MGHRA and CDR2 YSYEKL. The CDR3 bases are TGCGCCAGCAGCCATCTACGACAGGGGACCTACGAGCAGTACTTC. Protein product: CASSHLRQGTYEQYF.

CDR3 coding DNA: TGCAGTGCTACCGGGACAGGGGACCAAGAGACCCAGTACTTC. It specifies CSATGTGDQETQYF. The chain combines TRBV20-1 with TRBJ2-5, with TRBD1 identical over 10 bases. The length of the CDR3 is 14 residues. Germline CDR1 is DFQATT and CDR2 is SNEGSKA (reference sequence). V was clipped by 4 bases and J by 0 bases; unmatched bases: 2.

This rearrangement joins TRBV7-9 to TRBJ2-1; TRBD1 might be the D (5 bases). The germline V gene encodes CDR1 SEHNR and CDR2 FQNEAQ (reference sequence). V was cut by 5 bases and J by 3 bases, with 20 bases left in between. The CDR3 extends over 17 amino acids. The CDR3 sequence is CASSRRTLQKVYNEQFF. As DNA, the CDR3 is TGTGCCAGCAGCCGACGGACACTTCAAAAGGTCTACAATGAGCAGTTCTTC.

This clonotype was seen at least ten times. This chain uses TRBV12-3 or TRBV12-4 with TRBJ2-1; the D gene is possibly TRBD2 (5 bases). The CDR3 is 15 amino acids. Trimming removed 1 base at V and 5 bases at J, with 12 bases between. CDR3 sequence reads: CASSLVGLGDNEQFF. The CDR3 DNA is TGTGCCAGCAGTTTAGTTGGGTTGGGAGACAATGAGCAGTTCTTC.

This clonotype was observed at least ten times. V usage is TRBV9 and J usage is TRBJ2-5; no reliable D call. Per germline, CDR1 SGDLS and CDR2 YYNGEE. V gave up 3 bases and J gave up 2 bases, with 8 bases separating them. There are 13 residues in the CDR3. CDR3 sequence reads: CASSATEQETQYF. The CDR3 region has the DNA TGTGCCAGCAGCGCGACGGAGCAAGAGACCCAGTACTTC.

This clonotype has more than one count but fewer than ten. The genes are TRBV12-3 or TRBV12-4 and TRBJ2-1; 9 positions match TRBD2. V shed 3 bases, J shed 1 base, and the junction held 7 bases outside the gene matches. The CDR3 runs 17 residues. The CDR3 bases are TGTGCCAGCAGTTTGACGACTAGCGGCAAGTCCTACAATGAGCAGTTCTTC. It translates to CASSLTTSGKSYNEQFF.

This clonotype was detected many times. The CDR3 DNA reads TGCGCCAGCAAGGACCCTCGTGCTAATGAGCAGTTCTTC. This gives the protein CASKDPRANEQFF. The rearrangement joins TRBV5-1 to TRBJ2-1; D remains ambiguous. Germline CDR1 is SGHRS and CDR2 is YFSETQ. The V gene lost 6 bases and the J gene lost 7 bases, with 14 bases spanning the gap. This CDR3 spans 13 amino acids.

The chain is built from TRBV20-1 and TRBJ2-7, with 9 bases aligning to TRBD2. There are 15 residues in the CDR3. The germline V gene encodes CDR1 DFQATT and CDR2 SNEGSKA (reference sequence). V gave up 6 bases and J gave up 1 base; unmatched junction bases: 10. The CDR3 region is CSAVGLAGLSYEQYF. The CDR3 nucleotides are TGCAGTGCGGTAGGGCTAGCGGGGTTGTCCTACGAGCAGTACTTC.

This clonotype came up a few times. This chain uses TRBV11-2 with TRBJ1-6, with a tentative D call TRBD1 (5 bases). CDR3 size: 14 residues. Between the trimmed V and J ends, which lost 1 base and 7 bases, there was a span of 8 bases. In germline, CDR1 is SGHAT, CDR2 FQNNGV. CDR3 sequence: CASSLVAGNSPLHF. CDR3 DNA sequence: TGTGCCAGCAGCTTAGTCGCAGGGAATTCACCCCTCCACTTT. Using reference TRBV11-2 and TRBJ1-6 for the parts outside the CDR3, the full variable domain is EAGVAQSPRYKIIEKRQSVAFWCNPISGHATLYWYQQILGQGPKLLIQFQNNGVVDDSQLPKDRFSAERLKGVDSTLKIQPAKLEDSAVYLCASSLVAGNSPLHFGNGTRLTVT.

The rearrangement joins TRBV7-2 to TRBJ2-3; perhaps TRBD2 as D (6 bases). V gave up 2 bases and J gave up 1 base, with 16 bases separating them. Germline V gene data show CDR1 as SGHTA and CDR2 as FQGNSA. CDR3 size: 17 residues. CDR3 bases: TGTGCCAGCAGCTTACTCCTAGCAGCGGGTGGCACAGATACGCAGTATTTT. Its protein product is CASSLLLAAGGTDTQYF.

The chain uses TRBV6-7 and TRBJ1-5; unclear D gene. TRBV6-7 belongs to the ORF category, with a function that is uncertain. V was pared by 0 bases and J by 6 bases, with 9 bases between. The CDR3 is 14 amino acids. In nucleotides, the CDR3 is TGTGCCAGCAGTTACTCGACGGCCGGTCAGCCCCAGCATTTT. Translated, it gives CASSYSTAGQPQHF.

The chain links TRBV5-1 to TRBJ2-1, with 9 bases lining up with TRBD2. This CDR3 is 19 amino acids long. The V segment lost 0 bases and the J segment 4 bases; nucleotides outside the gene matches: 14. Germline CDR1 and CDR2: SGHRS and YFSETQ. The CDR3 region has the DNA TGCGCCAGCAGCTTGGCTATTCGGTTTAGCGGGAGTGGGTACAATGAGCAGTTCTTC. This translates into CASSLAIRFSGSGYNEQFF.

This clonotype was recorded many times. V gene TRBV13 combines with J gene TRBJ2-7, with 11 bases that match TRBD2. The V gene end was trimmed by 6 bases and the J gene end by 6 bases; junction bases not matched to a gene: 4. Germline V gene sequence: CDR1 PRHDT, CDR2 FYEKMQ (reference sequence). The CDR3 loop spans 13 amino acids. CDR3 DNA: TGTGCCAGCAGGGTAGCGGGAGGGCCCGAGCAGTACTTC. This gives the protein CASRVAGGPEQYF.

This clonotype was seen many times. The genes are TRBV4-3 and TRBJ2-1; TRBD2 agrees at 7 bases. CDR3 length: 18 amino acids. The V gene's germline CDR1 is LGHNA and CDR2 YSLEER. V was pared by 0 bases and J by 3 bases, with 11 bases of the junction left unmatched. The CDR3 here is CASSQDRLRPSGYNEQFF. As DNA, the CDR3 is TGCGCCAGCAGCCAAGATCGCTTGCGGCCTAGCGGCTACAATGAGCAGTTCTTC.

This clonotype has a handful of counts. The chain couples TRBV9 to TRBJ2-3; 7 bases fit TRBD2. V dropped 0 bases and J dropped 6; count of bases not matched to a gene: 4. The germline V gene has CDR1 SGDLS and CDR2 YYNGEE. CDR3 size: 14 residues. This CDR3 reads CASSVVLASDTQYF. For the CDR3, the DNA is TGTGCCAGCAGCGTAGTACTAGCGTCGGATACGCAGTATTTT.

This clonotype was detected only a few times. This sequence joins TRBV24-1 and TRBJ2-3, with D possibly TRBD2 on 6 matching bases. V shed 3 bases and J shed 4 bases, with 16 bases lying between them. The CDR3 runs to 16 residues. CDR1 and CDR2 from the germline V gene are KGHDR and SFDVKD. The CDR3 DNA is TGTGCCACCAGTGATCCCGGCGGGAAGATCGCAGATACGCAGTATTTT. This translates into CATSDPGGKIADTQYF.

A few counts support this clonotype. This chain uses TRBV5-1 with TRBJ2-1; the D gene could be TRBD1 or TRBD2 (6 bases each). The germline gives CDR1 SGHRS, CDR2 YFSETQ. The CDR3 consists of 14 residues. Between the trimmed V and J ends, which lost 0 bases and 8 bases, there was a span of 12 bases. The CDR3 here is CASSLGGAIHEQFF. CDR3 DNA sequence: TGCGCCAGCAGCTTGGGGGGGGCGATTCATGAGCAGTTCTTC. Full variable domain (missing parts from reference TRBV5-1 and TRBJ2-1): KAGVTQTPRYLIKTRGQQVTLSCSPISGHRSVSWYQQTPGQGLQFLFEYFSETQRNKGNFPGRFSGRQFSNSRSEMNVSTLELGDSALYLCASSLGGAIHEQFFGPGTRLTVL.

The sample holds a few counts of this clonotype. The rearrangement joins TRBV5-1 to TRBJ2-3; tentatively, D is TRBD2 (5 bases). Germline V lookup: CDR1 SGHRS, CDR2 YFSETQ. Deletions cut 0 bases from V and 0 bases from J, with 11 bases between. This CDR3 has 16 residues. CDR3 region: CASSLGSGTSTDTQYF. The CDR3 DNA reads as TGCGCCAGCAGCTTGGGCAGCGGCACTAGCACAGATACGCAGTATTTT.

The rearrangement uses TRBV7-2 and TRBJ2-7; possible D gene TRBD2, 6 bases. CDR1 is SGHTA and CDR2 is FQGNSA in the germline V gene. Trimming removed 5 bases from V and 0 bases from J, with 20 bases in between. CDR3 length equals 17 residues. CDR3 protein: CASSRHGAGSSSYEQYF. In DNA form, the CDR3 reads TGTGCCAGCAGCCGCCACGGAGCGGGCAGCTCCTCCTACGAGCAGTACTTC.

This clonotype is a singleton in its sample. The V call is TRBV7-3, the J call TRBJ2-1, with 7 bases aligning to TRBD2. The CDR3 length is 15 residues. The V segment lost 2 bases and the J segment 8 bases; nucleotides outside the gene matches: 9. Germline loops: CDR1 SGHTA, CDR2 FQGTGA. The CDR3 loop is CASSLFAGAWDEQFF. The CDR3 bases are TGTGCCAGCAGCTTATTCGCGGGAGCCTGGGATGAGCAGTTCTTC.

This clonotype was seen at least ten times. The chain combines TRBV7-9 with TRBJ1-1; D perhaps matches TRBD1 (5 bases). Trimming took 5 bases from V and 1 from J, leaving 17 bases between them. CDR3 length: 16 amino acids. Germline loops: CDR1 SEHNR, CDR2 FQNEAQ (reference sequence). The CDR3 here is CASSPDRGFGNTEAFF. The CDR3 DNA follows: TGTGCCAGCAGCCCCGACAGAGGATTTGGGAACACTGAAGCTTTCTTT.

This clonotype was seen at least ten times. The chain joins TRBV5-1 to TRBJ2-3, with D unresolved. The V gene's germline CDR1 is SGHRS and CDR2 YFSETQ. The V end lost 0 bases, the J end lost 4 bases, and 9 bases lay between the germline ends. The CDR3 spans 14 residues. The CDR3 DNA sequence: TGCGCCAGCAGCTTGGCCGGCATAGCAGATACGCAGTATTTT. Its translation is CASSLAGIADTQYF.